Given below is one TCR beta chain in context. This entry comes from a study of blood T cell repertoires in COVID-19. On the study more broadly: The United States, Italy and Spain supplied acute and convalescent COVID-19 samples. Sources were T cells, B-cell-depleted T cells, or PBMCs; the material itself was cDNA or gDNA.

Patients of the Seattle cohort, enrolled during active infection, were followed longitudinally. Under the authors' procedure: The assay estimated nucleated cells by amplifying reference gene primers. Profiled with immunoSEQ multiplex PCR; TCRdb holds only in-frame clones, not every one. V and J calls and clone size are those listed in that table; D and trimming were worked out from the DNA. The profile shows nearly 350,000 clones, around nine tenths of them singletons. What was sequenced was peripheral blood. The receptor was isolated from a woman in her 70s with COVID-19, enrolled during active disease.

The CDR3 DNA reads as TGTGCCAGCAGCTTGTGGGGTAGCGGGGGGGCCTACGAGCAGTACTTC. It encodes CASSLWGSGGAYEQYF. This chain joins TRBV11-2 and TRBJ2-7; 11 bases align to TRBD2. Germline values: CDR1 SGHAT, CDR2 FQNNGV. Losses at the gene ends were 3 bases for V and 2 bases for J; bases not matched to a gene: 6. The CDR3 runs 16 residues.